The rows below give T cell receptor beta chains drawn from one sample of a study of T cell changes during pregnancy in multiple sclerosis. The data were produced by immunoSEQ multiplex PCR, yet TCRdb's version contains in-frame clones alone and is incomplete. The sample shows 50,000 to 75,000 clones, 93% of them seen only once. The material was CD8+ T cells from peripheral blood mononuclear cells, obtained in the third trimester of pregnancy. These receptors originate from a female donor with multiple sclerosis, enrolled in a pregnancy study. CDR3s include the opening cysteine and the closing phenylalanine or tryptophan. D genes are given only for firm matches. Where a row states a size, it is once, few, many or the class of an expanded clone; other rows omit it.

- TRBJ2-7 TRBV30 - TGTGCCTGGAGTTCCGGACTATCCTACGAGCAGTACTTC CAWSSGLSYEQYF
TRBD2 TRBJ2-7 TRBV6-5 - TGTGCCAGCAGTTACCGGACTAGCGGGAGATACGAGCAGTACTTC CASSYRTSGRYEQYF
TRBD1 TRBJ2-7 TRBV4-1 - TGCGCCAGCAGCCATAGGGACAGCCCGGGGTACGAGCAGTACTTC CASSHRDSPGYEQYF
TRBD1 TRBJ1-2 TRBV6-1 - TGTGCCAGCAGTGAGCGACAGGGTAATCGGGGCTACACCTTC CASSERQGNRGYTF
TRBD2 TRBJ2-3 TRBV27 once TGTGCCAGCAGACGTAAACTAGCGGGAGCAGATACGCAGTATTTT CASRRKLAGADTQYF
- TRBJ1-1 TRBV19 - TGTGCCAGTAGTCCCCAGAATTTGAACACTGAAGCTTTCTTT CASSPQNLNTEAFF
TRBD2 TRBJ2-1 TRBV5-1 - TGCGCCAGTAATAGCGGGGGCTCCTACAATGAGCAGTTCTTC CASNSGGSYNEQFF
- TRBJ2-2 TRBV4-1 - TGCGCCAGCAGCCAAGTCGCGGAACCGAACACCGGGGAGCTGTTTTTT CASSQVAEPNTGELFF
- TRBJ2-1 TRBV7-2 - TGTGCCAGCAGCCGATTTCTAGCCGCGAATGAGCAGTTCTTC CASSRFLAANEQFF
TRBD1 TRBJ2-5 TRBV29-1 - TGCAGCGTGGAGGACAGGGCCGGAGAGACCCAGTACTTC CSVEDRAGETQYF